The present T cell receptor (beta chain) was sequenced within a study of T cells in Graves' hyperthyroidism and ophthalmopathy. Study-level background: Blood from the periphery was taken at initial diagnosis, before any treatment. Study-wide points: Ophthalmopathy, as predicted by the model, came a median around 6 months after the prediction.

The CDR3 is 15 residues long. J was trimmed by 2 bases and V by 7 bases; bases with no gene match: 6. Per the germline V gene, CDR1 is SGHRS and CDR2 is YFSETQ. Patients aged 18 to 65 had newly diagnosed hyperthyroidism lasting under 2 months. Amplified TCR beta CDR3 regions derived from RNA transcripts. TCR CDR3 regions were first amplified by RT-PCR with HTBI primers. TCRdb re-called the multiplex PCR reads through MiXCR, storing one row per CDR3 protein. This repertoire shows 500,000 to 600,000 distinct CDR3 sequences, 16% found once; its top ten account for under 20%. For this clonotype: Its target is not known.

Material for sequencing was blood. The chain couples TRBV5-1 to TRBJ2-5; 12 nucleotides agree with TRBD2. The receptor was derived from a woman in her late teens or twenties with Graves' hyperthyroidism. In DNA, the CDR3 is TGCGCCAGCCGCGGACTAGCGGGATCTCAAGAGACCCAGTACTTC. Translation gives CASRGLAGSQETQYF.